This record covers a single T cell receptor beta chain. The antigen is unknown. These data belong to a study of T-cell memory formation after mild COVID-19. TCR alpha and TCR beta cDNA libraries carrying sample barcodes and UMIs came from 5'RACE with constant-segment primers. MiXCR, applied by TCRdb to the 5' RACE reads, yields one record per CDR3 protein. The table shows under 450,000 distinct CDR3 sequences, with more than 20% occurring only once. V lost 0 bases to trimming and J lost 6 bases, with 10 bases between them. CDR3 length: 14 residues. Germline loops: CDR1 KGHSH, CDR2 LQKENI. Findings and caveats of the study: Mostly located in CM and EM were contracting CD4+ clones, with contracting CD8+ clones located in EMRA. Detection of some responders pre-infection suggested pre-existing cross-reactive memory T cells participated. A balance of CD4 and CD8 characterized clones contracting day 15 to 85, whereas later expanders leaned CD4+.

This TCR derives from an adult woman who had mild COVID-19 (a few samples of this study predate the infection). Cell type and time point are not known. This chain joins TRBV18 and TRBJ2-3; the D call may be TRBD1 or TRBD2 (5 bases each). Sequencing was done on a sample of PBMCs or a T cell subset sorted from them (not recorded which). CDR3 residues: CASSPPPGRDTQYF. The CDR3, as DNA: TGTGCCAGCTCACCACCGCCGGGGCGGGATACGCAGTATTTT.